The rows below give T cell receptor beta chains drawn from one sample of a study of T cell repertoires in cytomegalovirus infection. TCRdb used MiXCR to reprocess the reads, holding one entry per CDR3 protein. The sample holds about 310,000 distinct CDR3 sequences, roughly a sixth seen once. The sequenced sample was PBMCs. The receptors come from a human donor in good health (CMV status not recorded). Some clones in this sample may be carry-over from other donors' samples. The CDR3 runs from the conserved cysteine through the conserved F or W. The order of the fields is J gene, V gene, clone size, CDR3 protein. The size of a clone is reported for some rows only, either as once, few or many, or as a class for expanded clones.

TRBJ2-5 TRBV27 few CASSPLPSPVWTGSSQETQYF
TRBJ2-5 TRBV4-1 few CASSLTEGQETQYF
TRBJ1-6 TRBV6-1 many CASGGSTRAGTNNSPLHF
TRBJ1-2 TRBV29-1 NA CSVVGQTGGGYTF
TRBJ2-7 TRBV6-1 many CASTLRGGTIHYEQYF
TRBJ2-7 TRBV20-1 NA CSAMGLAGDEQYF
TRBJ2-5 TRBV28 many CASSLGRNRAMKETQYF
TRBJ2-7 TRBV7-3 many CASSIGDGGKQYF
TRBJ1-2 TRBV6-1 many CASSEWDSNYGYTF
TRBJ2-7 TRBV11-1 NA CASSGALYYEQYF
TRBJ2-7 TRBV5-6 NA CASSLLAGVTYEQYF
TRBJ1-5 TRBV2 NA CASSESPRSSNQPQHF
TRBJ1-3 TRBV6-5 few CASSYSTSPDHSGNTIYF
TRBJ2-5 TRBV7-2 many CASSLGLTGLEYQETQYF
TRBJ2-5 TRBV7-6 many CASSLDPSAPQETQYF
TRBJ2-5 TRBV6-2/TRBV6-3 few CASSFGQGAYQETQYF
TRBJ2-1 TRBV7-2 many CASSIRWGNEQFF
TRBJ1-1 TRBV12-3/TRBV12-4 NA CASIQGQGAWEAFF
TRBJ2-6 TRBV10-3 NA CAIMGSGANVLTF
TRBJ2-5 TRBV5-4 NA CASSKDRVGETQYF
TRBJ2-7 TRBV28 NA CASTHRVTYEQYF
TRBJ2-3 TRBV20-1 NA CSARDQVRGPHTDTQYF
TRBJ1-4 TRBV12-3/TRBV12-4 few CASSPLGARGEKLFF
TRBJ2-5 TRBV7-2 many CASSMTSGGWETQYF
TRBJ1-5 TRBV20-1 NA CSARGDGQQPQHF
TRBJ1-1 TRBV6-5 many CASTRGRGNTEAFF
TRBJ2-1 TRBV28 few CASSSSGGALQFF
TRBJ1-5 TRBV27 few CASSLSSLAGVIGQPQHF
TRBJ2-3 TRBV25-1 NA CASSELLSGTDTQYF
TRBJ1-1 TRBV19 few CASSLGRRFRGEAFF
TRBJ1-2 TRBV28 NA CASSKGAGVEGYTF
TRBJ1-2 TRBV7-9 few CASSLAGTEGYGYTF
TRBJ2-7 TRBV6-4 few CASSDSEARGPSYEQYF
TRBJ2-2 TRBV28 few CASWAGHLTGELFF
TRBJ2-7 TRBV10-3 few CAISPTGDSYEQYF
TRBJ1-4 TRBV4-3 few CASSQPATGSNEKLFF
TRBJ2-1 TRBV7-9 many CASSPRDRPPPYNEQFF
TRBJ1-2 TRBV20-1 NA CSARESGLLSGYTF
TRBJ1-2 TRBV5-6 few CASSPGTREGYTF
TRBJ2-2 TRBV24-1 many CATSGEGANTGELFF
TRBJ2-7 TRBV15 many CATSRHGTGLFYEQYF
TRBJ2-7 TRBV5-4 few CASSAGTGREQYF